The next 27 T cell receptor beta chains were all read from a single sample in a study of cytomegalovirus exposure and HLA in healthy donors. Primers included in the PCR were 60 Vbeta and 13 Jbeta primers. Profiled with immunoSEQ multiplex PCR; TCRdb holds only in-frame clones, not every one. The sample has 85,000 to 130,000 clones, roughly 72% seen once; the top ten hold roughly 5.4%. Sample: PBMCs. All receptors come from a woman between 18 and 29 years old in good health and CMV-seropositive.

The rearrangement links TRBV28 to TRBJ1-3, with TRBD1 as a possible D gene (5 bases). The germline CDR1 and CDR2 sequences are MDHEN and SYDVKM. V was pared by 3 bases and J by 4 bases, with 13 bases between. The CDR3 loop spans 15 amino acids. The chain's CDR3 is CASSFPEDTGNTIYF. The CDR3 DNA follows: TGTGCCAGCAGTTTTCCCGAGGACACCGGAAACACCATATATTTT.

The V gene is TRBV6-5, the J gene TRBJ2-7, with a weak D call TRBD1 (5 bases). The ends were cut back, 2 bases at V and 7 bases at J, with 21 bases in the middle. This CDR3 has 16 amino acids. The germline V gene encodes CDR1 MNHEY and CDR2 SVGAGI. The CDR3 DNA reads TGTGCCAGCAGTTACAAGGGGCGGCAGGGCCCAGGGGAGCAGTACTTC. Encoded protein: CASSYKGRQGPGEQYF.

In DNA, the CDR3 is TGTGCCAGTACCAGAGGACAGGGAGCCTACGAGCAGTACTTC. Protein: CASTRGQGAYEQYF. The chain links TRBV19 to TRBJ2-7, with 8 bases identical to TRBD1. Looked up from germline, CDR1 is LNHDA and CDR2 is SQIVND (reference sequence). V shed 7 bases and J 2 bases; nucleotides not matched to a gene: 7. The CDR3 loop spans 14 amino acids.

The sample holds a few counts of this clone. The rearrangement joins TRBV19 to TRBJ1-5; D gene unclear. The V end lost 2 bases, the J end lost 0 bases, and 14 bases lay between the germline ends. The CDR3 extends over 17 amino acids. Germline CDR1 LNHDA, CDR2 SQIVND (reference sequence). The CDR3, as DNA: TGTGCCAGTAGTATAAGGAGCAGCCTCAATAGCAATCAGCCCCAGCATTTT. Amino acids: CASSIRSSLNSNQPQHF.

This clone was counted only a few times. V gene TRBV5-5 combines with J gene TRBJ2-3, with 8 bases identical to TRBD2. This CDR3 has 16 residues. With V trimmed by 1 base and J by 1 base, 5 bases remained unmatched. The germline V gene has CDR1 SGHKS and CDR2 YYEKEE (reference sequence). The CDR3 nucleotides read TGTGCCAGCAGCTTGTTCGTGACTAGCGGCACAGATACGCAGTATTTT. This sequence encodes CASSLFVTSGTDTQYF.

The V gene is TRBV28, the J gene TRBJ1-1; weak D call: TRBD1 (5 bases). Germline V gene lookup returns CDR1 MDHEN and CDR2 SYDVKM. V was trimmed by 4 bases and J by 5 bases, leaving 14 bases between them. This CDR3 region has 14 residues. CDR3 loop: CASSSLGEGTEAFF. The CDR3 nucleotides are TGTGCCAGCAGTTCCTTGGGGGAGGGGACTGAAGCTTTCTTT. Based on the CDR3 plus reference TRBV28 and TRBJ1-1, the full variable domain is DVKVTQSSRYLVKRTGEKVFLECVQDMDHENMFWYRQDPGLGLRLIYFSYDVKMKEKGDIPEGYSVSREKKERFSLILESASTNQTSMYLCASSSLGEGTEAFFGQGTRLTVV.

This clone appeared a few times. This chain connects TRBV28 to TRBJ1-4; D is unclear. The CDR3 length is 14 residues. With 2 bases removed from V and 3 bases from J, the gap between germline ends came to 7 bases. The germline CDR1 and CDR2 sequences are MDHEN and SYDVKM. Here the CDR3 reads CASSLRGSNEKLFF. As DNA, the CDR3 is TGTGCCAGCAGTTTACGGGGATCTAATGAAAAACTGTTTTTT.

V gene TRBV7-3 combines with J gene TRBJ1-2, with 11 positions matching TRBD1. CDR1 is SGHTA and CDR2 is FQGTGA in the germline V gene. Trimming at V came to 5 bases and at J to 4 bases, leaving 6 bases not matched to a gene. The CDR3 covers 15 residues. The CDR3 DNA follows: TGTGCCAGCAGCCCCGGACAGGGGGCGACCTATGGCTACACCTTC. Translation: CASSPGQGATYGYTF.

The CDR3 spells CASSDVGHTDTQYF. CDR3 in DNA: TGTGCCAGCAGTGATGTGGGACACACAGATACGCAGTATTTT. V is TRBV6-1 and J is TRBJ2-3, with D perhaps TRBD1 (6 bases). V gave up 3 bases and J gave up 2 bases, with 9 bases separating them. Germline CDR1 and CDR2: MNHNS and SASEGT. CDR3 size: 14 residues.

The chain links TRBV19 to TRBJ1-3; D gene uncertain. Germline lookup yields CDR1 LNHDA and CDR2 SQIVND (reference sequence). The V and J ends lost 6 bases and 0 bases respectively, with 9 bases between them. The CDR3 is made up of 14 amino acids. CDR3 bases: TGTGCCAGTAGAGACTCGGCCTCTGGAAACACCATATATTTT. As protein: CASRDSASGNTIYF. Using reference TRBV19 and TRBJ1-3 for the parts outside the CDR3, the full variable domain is DGGITQSPKYLFRKEGQNVTLSCEQNLNHDAMYWYRQDPGQGLRLIYYSQIVNDFQKGDIAEGYSVSREKKESFPLTVTSAQKNPTAFYLCASRDSASGNTIYFGEGSWLTVV.

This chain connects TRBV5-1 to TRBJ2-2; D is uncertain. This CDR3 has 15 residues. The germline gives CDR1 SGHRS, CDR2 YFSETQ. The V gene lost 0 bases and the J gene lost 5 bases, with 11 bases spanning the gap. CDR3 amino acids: CASSLGLFGTGELFF. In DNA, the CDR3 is TGCGCCAGCAGCTTGGGACTTTTCGGGACCGGGGAGCTGTTTTTT.

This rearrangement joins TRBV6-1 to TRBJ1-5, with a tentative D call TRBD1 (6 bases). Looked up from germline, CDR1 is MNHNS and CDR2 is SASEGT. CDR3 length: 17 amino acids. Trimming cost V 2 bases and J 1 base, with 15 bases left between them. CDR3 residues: CASSEPYAGASNQPQHF. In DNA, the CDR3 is TGTGCCAGCAGTGAACCGTACGCAGGGGCAAGCAATCAGCCCCAGCATTTT.

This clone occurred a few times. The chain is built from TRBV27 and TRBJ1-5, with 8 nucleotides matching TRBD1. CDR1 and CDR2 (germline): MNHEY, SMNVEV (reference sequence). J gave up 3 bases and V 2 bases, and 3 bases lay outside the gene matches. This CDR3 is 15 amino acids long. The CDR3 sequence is CASSLQGAHNQPQHF. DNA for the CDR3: TGTGCCAGCAGTTTACAGGGGGCACACAATCAGCCCCAGCATTTT.

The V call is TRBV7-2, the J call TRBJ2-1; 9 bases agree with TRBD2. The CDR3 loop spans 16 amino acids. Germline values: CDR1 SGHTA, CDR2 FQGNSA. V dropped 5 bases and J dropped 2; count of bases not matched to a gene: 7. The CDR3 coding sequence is TGTGCCAGCAGCAAACTAGCGGGCACGACCTACAATGAGCAGTTCTTC. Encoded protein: CASSKLAGTTYNEQFF.

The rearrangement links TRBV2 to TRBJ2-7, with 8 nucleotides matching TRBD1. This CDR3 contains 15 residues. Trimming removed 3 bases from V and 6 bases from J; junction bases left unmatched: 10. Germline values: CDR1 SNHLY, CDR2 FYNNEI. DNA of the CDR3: TGTGCCAGCAGTGAGAAGACAGGGGAGGCGTCCGAGCAGTACTTC. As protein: CASSEKTGEASEQYF.

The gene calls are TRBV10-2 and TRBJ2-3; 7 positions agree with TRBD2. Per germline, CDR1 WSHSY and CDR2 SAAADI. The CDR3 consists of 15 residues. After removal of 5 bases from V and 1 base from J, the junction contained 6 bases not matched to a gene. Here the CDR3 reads CASSTAGVRTDTQYF. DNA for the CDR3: TGCGCCAGCAGTACTGCGGGGGTCCGCACAGATACGCAGTATTTT.

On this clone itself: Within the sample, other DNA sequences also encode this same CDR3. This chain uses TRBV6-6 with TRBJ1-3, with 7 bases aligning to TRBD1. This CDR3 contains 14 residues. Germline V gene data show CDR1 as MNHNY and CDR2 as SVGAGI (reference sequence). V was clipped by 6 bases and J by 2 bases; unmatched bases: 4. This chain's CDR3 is CASSLTGAGNTIYF. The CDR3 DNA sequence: TGTGCCAGCAGCCTTACAGGGGCTGGAAACACCATATATTTT.

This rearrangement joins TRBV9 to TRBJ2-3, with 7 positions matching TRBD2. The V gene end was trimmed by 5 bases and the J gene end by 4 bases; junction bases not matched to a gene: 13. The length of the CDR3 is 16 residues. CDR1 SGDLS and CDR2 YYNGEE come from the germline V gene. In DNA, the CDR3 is TGTGCCAGCAGTGCCCTCGCGGGAGAATTCGCAGATACGCAGTATTTT. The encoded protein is CASSALAGEFADTQYF. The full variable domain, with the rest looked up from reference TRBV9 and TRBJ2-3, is DSGVTQTPKHLITATGQRVTLRCSPRSGDLSVYWYQQSLDQGLQFLIQYYNGEERAKGNILERFSAQQFPDLHSELNLSSLELGDSALYFCASSALAGEFADTQYFGPGTRLTVL.

CDR3 loop: CASMKGNEKLFF. In DNA, the CDR3 is TGTGCCAGCATGAAGGGGAATGAAAAACTGTTTTTT. The chain couples TRBV25-1 to TRBJ1-4, with D possibly being TRBD1 (5 bases). Trimming took 7 bases from V and 5 from J, leaving 8 bases between them. The CDR3 is made up of 12 amino acids. CDR1 and CDR2 from the germline V gene are MGHDK and SYGVNS.

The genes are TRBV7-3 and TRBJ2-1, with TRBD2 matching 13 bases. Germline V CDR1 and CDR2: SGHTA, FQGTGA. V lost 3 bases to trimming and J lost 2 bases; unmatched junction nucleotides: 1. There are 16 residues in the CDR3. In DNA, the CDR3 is TGTGCCAGCAGCTTGGGACTAGCGGGAACCTACAATGAGCAGTTCTTC. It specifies CASSLGLAGTYNEQFF.

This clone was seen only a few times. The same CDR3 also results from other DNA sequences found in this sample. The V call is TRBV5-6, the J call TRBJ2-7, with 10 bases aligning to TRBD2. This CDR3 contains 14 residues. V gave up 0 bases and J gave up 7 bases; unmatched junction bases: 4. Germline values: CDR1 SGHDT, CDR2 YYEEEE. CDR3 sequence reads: CASSLGLAGVEQYF. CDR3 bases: TGTGCCAGCAGCTTGGGGCTAGCGGGGGTTGAGCAGTACTTC. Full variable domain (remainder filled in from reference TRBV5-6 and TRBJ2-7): DAGVTQSPTHLIKTRGQQVTLRCSPKSGHDTVSWYQQALGQGPQFIFQYYEEEERQRGNFPDRFSGHQFPNYSSELNVNALLLGDSALYLCASSLGLAGVEQYFGPGTRLTVT.

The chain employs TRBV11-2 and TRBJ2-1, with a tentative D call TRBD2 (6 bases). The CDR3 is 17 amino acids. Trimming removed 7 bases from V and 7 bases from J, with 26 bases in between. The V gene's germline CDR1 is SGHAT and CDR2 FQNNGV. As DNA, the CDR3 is TGTGCCAGCACCCGGAGAGTCGCTTGGGGCGCGGGGAATGAGCAGTTCTTC. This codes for CASTRRVAWGAGNEQFF.

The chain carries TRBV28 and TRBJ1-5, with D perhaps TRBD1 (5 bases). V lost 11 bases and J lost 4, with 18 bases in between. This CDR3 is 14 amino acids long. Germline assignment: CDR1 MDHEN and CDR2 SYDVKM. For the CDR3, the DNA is TGTGCCCTAGGGGCACAGGACAATAATCAGCCCCAGCATTTT. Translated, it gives CALGAQDNNQPQHF.

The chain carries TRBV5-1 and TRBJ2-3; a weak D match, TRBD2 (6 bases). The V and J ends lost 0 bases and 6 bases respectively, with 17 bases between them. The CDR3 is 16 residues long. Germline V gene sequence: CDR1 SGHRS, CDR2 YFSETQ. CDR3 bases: TGCGCCAGCAGCTTGGAGGGCGGGGCCGCGGGGGATACGCAGTATTTT. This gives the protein CASSLEGGAAGDTQYF.

The CDR3 DNA is TGTGCCAGCAGCTTCAGGGAGACCCAGTACTTC. Translating gives CASSFRETQYF. The V gene is TRBV5-6, the J gene TRBJ2-5; D remains ambiguous. CDR1 is SGHDT, CDR2 YYEEEE, per germline. The CDR3 extends over 11 amino acids. Trimming took 2 bases from V and 5 from J, leaving 4 bases between them.

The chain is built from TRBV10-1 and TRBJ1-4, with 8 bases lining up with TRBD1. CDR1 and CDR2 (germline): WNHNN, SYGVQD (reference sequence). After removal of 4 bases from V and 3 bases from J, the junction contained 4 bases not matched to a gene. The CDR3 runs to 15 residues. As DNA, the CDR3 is TGCGCCAGCAGTGTCGGGACAGGCGCTAATGAAAAACTGTTTTTT. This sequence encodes CASSVGTGANEKLFF.

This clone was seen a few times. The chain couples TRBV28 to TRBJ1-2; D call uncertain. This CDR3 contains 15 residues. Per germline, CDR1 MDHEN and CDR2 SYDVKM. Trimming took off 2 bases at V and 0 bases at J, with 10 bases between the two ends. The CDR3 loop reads CASSLEPIANYGYTF. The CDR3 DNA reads TGTGCCAGCAGTTTAGAGCCAATTGCTAACTATGGCTACACCTTC.